This TCR beta chain originates from a study of blood T cell repertoires in COVID-19. With 7 bases clipped from V and 6 bases from J, the junction kept 11 bases outside the gene matches. Looked up from germline, CDR1 is LGHDT and CDR2 is YNNKEL (reference sequence). The CDR3 is 15 residues long. Per the authors' pipeline: Amplification of reference gene primers provided the estimated nucleated cell counts. TCRdb's table, derived via immunoSEQ multiplex PCR, lists solely in-frame clones and lacks some. D and trimming were read from the DNA, whereas the V and J calls and clone size are those reported in that table. The sample carries about 14,000 clones, 73% recorded once.

The TCR originated in a boy aged 2 to 10 with active or convalescent COVID-19. Sample: peripheral blood. The chain employs TRBV3-1 (or the pseudogene TRBV3-2) and TRBJ2-1; TRBD2 matches at 8 bases. CDR3 DNA: TGTGCCAGCACCAGCACCGGGGGGGGGCCCAATGAGCAGTTCTTC. It translates to CASTSTGGGPNEQFF.